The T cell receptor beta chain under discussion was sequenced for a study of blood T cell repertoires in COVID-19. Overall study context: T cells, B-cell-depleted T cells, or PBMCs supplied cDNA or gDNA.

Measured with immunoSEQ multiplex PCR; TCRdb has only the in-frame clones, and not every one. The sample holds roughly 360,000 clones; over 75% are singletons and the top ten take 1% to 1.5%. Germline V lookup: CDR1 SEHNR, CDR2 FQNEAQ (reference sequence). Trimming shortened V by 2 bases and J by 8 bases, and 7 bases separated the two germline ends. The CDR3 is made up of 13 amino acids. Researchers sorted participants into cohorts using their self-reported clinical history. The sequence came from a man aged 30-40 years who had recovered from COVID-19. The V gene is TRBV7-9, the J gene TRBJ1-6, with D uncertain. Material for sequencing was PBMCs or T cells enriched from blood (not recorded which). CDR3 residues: CASSLKGDSPLHF. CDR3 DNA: TGTGCCAGCAGCTTAAAGGGAGATTCACCCCTCCACTTT.